This note documents a single T cell receptor beta chain sequence. The data were taken from a study of control samples from healthy donors and cancer patients. The data were produced by immunoSEQ multiplex PCR, yet TCRdb's version contains in-frame clones alone and is incomplete. The table shows about 150,000 clones, with 90% to 95% occurring only once. The CDR3 spans 17 residues. Germline V lookup: CDR1 MNHNS, CDR2 SASEGT. V was pared by 3 bases and J by 6 bases, with 23 bases between. This TCR was recovered from a man aged 35 to 55 in good health. The chain has TRBV6-1 and TRBJ1-2; a weak D match, TRBD1 (5 bases). The sequencing sample was made of blood. In DNA form, the CDR3 reads TGTGCCAGCAGTGATGAGTTGGGGACCACTAGATTCGATGGCTACACCTTC. It codes for CASSDELGTTRFDGYTF.